The T cell receptor beta chain under discussion was sequenced for a study of blood T cell repertoires in COVID-19 (dated by TCRdb to 2019 to 2021). Turning to the overall study: Samples from collaborators originated in the United States, Italy and Spain and spanned both the acute and convalescent phases of COVID-19. The prospective study material was composed of cDNA or gDNA derived from T cells, B-cell-depleted T cells, or PBMCs. The dataset comprised deeply sampled blood TCRbeta repertoires from subjects exposed to, actively infected with, or recovered from COVID-19. The repertoires were made available in a free public database intended to serve as a resource for research on the immune response to SARS-CoV-2. The samples were drawn from two sources: the first 160 participants of the ongoing ImmuneRACE study, and 1,000 to 1,500 subjects contributed by 6 global collaborators. Sample metadata almost always included a de-identified subject ID, COVID-19 status, age in years and sex. HLA class I and class II types, where available, came from metadata supplied by the sample provider rather than from assay-based typing. The investigation overall reported the following: The quantity of clinical and demographic metadata differed by source and by participant and was supplied without curation.

V and J are truncated by 3 bases and 0 bases respectively, leaving an intervening sequence of 8 bases. The CDR3, from cysteine to phenylalanine, totals 14 residues. The entry retains the CDR3 DNA only, 42 bases that are in frame from base 1. Taken from the germline V gene, the CDR1 and CDR2 loops are MNHEY and SVGAGI. TCRbeta CDR3 regions were amplified from genomic DNA by means of the immunoSEQ Assay, a bias-controlled multiplex PCR. In the paper's pipeline: The number of nucleated cells in each sample was estimated from the amplification of reference gene primers within the assay. To quantify the absolute abundance of each unique TCRbeta CDR3 rearrangement, sequence reads were collapsed and filtered. For each sample, productive Simpson clonality was calculated as the square root of Simpson's diversity index across productive rearrangements. The table comes from immuneACCESS by way of TCRdb, which keeps in-frame sequences with V and J called. Part of the clones is missing from these tables; in studies checked, under half for an unresolved V gene and the rest for unknown reasons. The V and J calls and clone size are taken from that table; D and trimming were inferred from the DNA. For this sample there are about 260,000 clones; around 84% appear just once. The ten largest account for 4.2% of the sample.

The collaborating institutions used their own protocols to collect whole blood in K2EDTA tubes. For TCRbeta analysis, collaborators shipped samples as frozen whole blood, isolated PBMCs, or DNA extracted from either of those sample types. Note on this clone: Its recognized antigen is unknown. Per-base qualities were not stored, and no clone one base away is much larger.

This TCR was recovered from a man between 60 and 75 years old with acute or convalescent COVID-19. The V and J genes are TRBV6-5 and TRBJ1-2; possibly the D gene is TRBD1, per 5 matching bases. Input material: peripheral blood. The DNA sequence is TGTGCCAGCAGTTATGCAGGGACTAACTATGGCTACACCTTC. It codes for CASSYAGTNYGYTF.